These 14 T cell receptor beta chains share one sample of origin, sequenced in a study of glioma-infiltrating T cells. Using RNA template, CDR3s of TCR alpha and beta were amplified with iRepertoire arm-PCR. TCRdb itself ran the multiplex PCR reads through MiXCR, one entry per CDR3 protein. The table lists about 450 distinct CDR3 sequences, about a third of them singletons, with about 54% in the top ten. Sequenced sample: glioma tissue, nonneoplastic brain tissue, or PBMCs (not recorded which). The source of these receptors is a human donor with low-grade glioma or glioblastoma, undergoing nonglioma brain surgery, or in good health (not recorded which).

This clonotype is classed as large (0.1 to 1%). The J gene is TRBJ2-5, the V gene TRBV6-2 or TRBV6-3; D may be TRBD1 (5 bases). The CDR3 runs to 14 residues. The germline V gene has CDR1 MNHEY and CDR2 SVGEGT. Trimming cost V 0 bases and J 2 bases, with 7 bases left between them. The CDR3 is CASSYSGRQETQYF. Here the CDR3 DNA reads TGTGCCAGCAGTTACTCGGGGCGGCAAGAGACCCAGTACTTC.

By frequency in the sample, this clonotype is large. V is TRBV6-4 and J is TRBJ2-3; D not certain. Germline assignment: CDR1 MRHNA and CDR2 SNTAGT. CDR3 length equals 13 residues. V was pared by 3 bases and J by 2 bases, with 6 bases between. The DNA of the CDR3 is TGTGCCAGCAGTGATAAGGACACAGATACGCAGTATTTT. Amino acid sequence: CASSDKDTDTQYF.

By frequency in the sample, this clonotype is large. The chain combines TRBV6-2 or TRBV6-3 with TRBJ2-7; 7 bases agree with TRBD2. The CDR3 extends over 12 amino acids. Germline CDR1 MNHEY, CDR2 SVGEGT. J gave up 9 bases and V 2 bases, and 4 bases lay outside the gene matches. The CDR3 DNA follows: TGTGCCAGCAGTTACGGGGAGGGAAGGCAGTACGTC. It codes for CASSYGEGRQYV.

The CDR3 DNA is TGTGCCACCCTTGGGTCTAGCGGGACCGAGCAGTACTTC. Its protein is CATLGSSGTEQYF. The V call is TRBV6-1, the J call TRBJ2-7; 9 positions agree with TRBD2. The CDR3 length is 13 residues. From germline, CDR1 is MNHNS and CDR2 SASEGT. After removal of 10 bases from V and 6 bases from J, the junction contained 10 bases not matched to a gene.

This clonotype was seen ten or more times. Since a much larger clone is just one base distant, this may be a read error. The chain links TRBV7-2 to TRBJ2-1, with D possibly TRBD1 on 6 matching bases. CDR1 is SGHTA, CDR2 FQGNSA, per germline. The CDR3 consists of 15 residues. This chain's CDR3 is CASSLRIGGVGEQLF. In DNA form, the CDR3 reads TGTGCCAGCAGCTTACGGATTGGGGGCGTCGGTGAGCAGCTCTTC.

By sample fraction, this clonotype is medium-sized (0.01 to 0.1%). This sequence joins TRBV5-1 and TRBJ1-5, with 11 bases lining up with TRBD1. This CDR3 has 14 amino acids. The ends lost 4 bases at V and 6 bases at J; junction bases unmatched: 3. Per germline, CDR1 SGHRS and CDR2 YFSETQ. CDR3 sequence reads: CASSEGQGVQPQHF. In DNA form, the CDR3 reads TGCGCCAGCAGCGAGGGACAGGGGGTTCAGCCCCAGCATTTT.

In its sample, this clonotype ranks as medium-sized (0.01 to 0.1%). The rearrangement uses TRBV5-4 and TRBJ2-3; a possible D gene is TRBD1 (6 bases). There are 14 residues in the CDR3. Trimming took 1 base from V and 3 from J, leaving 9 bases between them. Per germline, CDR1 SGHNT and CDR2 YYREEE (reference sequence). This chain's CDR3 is CASSLIQGTDTQYF. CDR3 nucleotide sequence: TGTGCCAGCAGCTTGATACAGGGAACAGATACGCAGTATTTT.

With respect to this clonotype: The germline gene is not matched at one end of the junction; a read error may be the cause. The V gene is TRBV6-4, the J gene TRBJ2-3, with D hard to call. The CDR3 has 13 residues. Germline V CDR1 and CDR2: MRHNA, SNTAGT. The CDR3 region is CASSNKDADTQYF. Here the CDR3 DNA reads TGTGCCAGCAGTAATAAGGACGCAGATACGCAGTACTTT.

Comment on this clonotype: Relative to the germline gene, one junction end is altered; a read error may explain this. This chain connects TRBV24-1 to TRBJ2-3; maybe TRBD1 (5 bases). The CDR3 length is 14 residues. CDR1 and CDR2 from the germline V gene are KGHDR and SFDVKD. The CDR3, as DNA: TGTGCCACCAGTGGTGGGGCCAATCCGACCGCGCAGTTTTTT. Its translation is CATSGGANPTAQFF.

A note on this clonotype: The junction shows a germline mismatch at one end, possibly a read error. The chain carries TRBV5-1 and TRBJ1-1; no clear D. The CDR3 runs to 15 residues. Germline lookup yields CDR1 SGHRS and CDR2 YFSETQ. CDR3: CASSSDAGSNTGAFF. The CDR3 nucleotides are TGCGCCAGCAGCTCGGATGCGGGTTCGAACACTGGAGCTTTCTTT.

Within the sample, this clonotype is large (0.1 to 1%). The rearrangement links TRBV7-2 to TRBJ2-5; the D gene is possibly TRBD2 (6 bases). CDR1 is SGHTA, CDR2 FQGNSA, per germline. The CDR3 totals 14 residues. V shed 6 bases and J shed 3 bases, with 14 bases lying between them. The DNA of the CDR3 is TGTGCCAGCAGGAGGGGAGGCCGGGAAGAGACCCAGTACTTC. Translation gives CASRRGGREETQYF. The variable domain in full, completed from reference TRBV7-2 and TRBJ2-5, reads GAGVSQSPSNKVTEKGKDVELRCDPISGHTALYWYRQSLGQGLEFLIYFQGNSAPDKSGLPSDRFSAERTGGSVSTLTIQRTQQEDSAVYLCASRRGGREETQYFGPGTRLLVL.

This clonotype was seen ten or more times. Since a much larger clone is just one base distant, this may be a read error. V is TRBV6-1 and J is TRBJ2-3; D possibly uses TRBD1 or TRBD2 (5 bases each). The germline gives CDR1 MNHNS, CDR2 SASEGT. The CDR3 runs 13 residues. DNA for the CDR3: TGTACCTGCGATTTGAGGGGAAGCGATACGCAGTATTTT. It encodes CTCDLRGSDTQYF.

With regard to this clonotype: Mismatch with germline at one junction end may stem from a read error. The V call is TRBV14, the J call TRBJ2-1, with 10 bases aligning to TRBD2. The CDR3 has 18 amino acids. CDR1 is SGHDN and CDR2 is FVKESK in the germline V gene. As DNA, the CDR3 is TGTGCCAACAGCCCGGGACTAGCGAGGGGGCCATCCTACAATGAGCAGTTCTTC. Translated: CANSPGLARGPSYNEQFF.

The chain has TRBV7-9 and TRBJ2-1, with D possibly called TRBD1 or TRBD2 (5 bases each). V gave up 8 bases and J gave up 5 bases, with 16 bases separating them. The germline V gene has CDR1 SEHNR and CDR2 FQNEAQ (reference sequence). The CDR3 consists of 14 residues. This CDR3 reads CASGTTGADNEQFF. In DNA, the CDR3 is TGTGCCAGCGGCACCACCGGGGCTGACAATGAGCAGTTCTTC.